Below, 15 T cell receptor beta chains from the same sample are listed, as sequenced in a study of blood T cell repertoires in COVID-19. TCRdb's table, derived via immunoSEQ multiplex PCR, lists solely in-frame clones and lacks some. The data contain about 98,000 clones, around 82% of them singletons. The sample was peripheral blood. These receptors all come from a man aged 65 to 79 with active or convalescent COVID-19.

As to this clone: Different DNA sequences within this sample yield the same CDR3. This chain joins TRBV6-5 and TRBJ1-2, with 7 nucleotides matching TRBD1. There are 13 residues in the CDR3. V was clipped by 2 bases and J by 8 bases; unmatched bases: 5. Germline CDR1 reads MNHEY; CDR2 reads SVGAGI. The CDR3, as DNA: TGTGCCAGCAGTTACGGAACAGGGGTGGGCTACACCTTC. Protein sequence: CASSYGTGVGYTF.

The chain links TRBV6-5 to TRBJ2-7; TRBD1 agrees at 7 bases. There are 13 residues in the CDR3. CDR1 and CDR2 from the germline V gene are MNHEY and SVGAGI. V was clipped by 6 bases and J by 2 bases; unmatched bases: 4. The CDR3 is CASSHRGPYEQYF. The CDR3 nucleotides read TGTGCCAGCAGCCACAGGGGCCCCTACGAGCAGTACTTC.

The count of this clone is one. The genes are TRBV29-1 and TRBJ2-3; no clear D gene. The CDR3 extends over 12 amino acids. V lost 4 bases and J lost 4, with 9 bases in between. Germline lookup yields CDR1 SQVTM and CDR2 ANQGSEA. CDR3 bases: TGCAGCGTTGTCTTCTCCGCAGATACGCAGTATTTT. It is translated as CSVVFSADTQYF.

The chain combines TRBV5-1 with TRBJ2-7; TRBD1 is a possible D gene (6 bases). The CDR3 loop spans 14 amino acids. Trimming stripped 0 bases from V and 6 bases from J, with 13 bases between. Germline loops: CDR1 SGHRS, CDR2 YFSETQ. The CDR3 sequence: CASSLAHKGGEQYF. The DNA for the CDR3 is TGCGCCAGCAGCTTGGCCCATAAAGGGGGCGAGCAGTACTTC.

This chain joins TRBV3-1 (or the pseudogene TRBV3-2) and TRBJ2-6; 8 nucleotides agree with TRBD2. The J segment lost 1 base and the V segment lost 3 bases, leaving 5 bases of the junction unmatched. The CDR3 covers 17 residues. From germline, CDR1 is LGHDT and CDR2 YNNKEL (reference sequence). CDR3 in amino acids: CASSHGGAGSGANVLTF. CDR3 DNA: TGTGCCAGCAGCCACGGGGGGGCTGGATCTGGGGCCAACGTCCTGACTTTC.

The V call is TRBV7-9, the J call TRBJ2-1, with 12 nucleotides matching TRBD2. This CDR3 spans 16 amino acids. The V gene's germline CDR1 is SEHNR and CDR2 FQNEAQ (reference sequence). Trimming cost V 2 bases and J 9 bases; bases outside gene matches: 8. The CDR3 nucleotides read TGTGCCAGCAGCTTACGCCGCCTAGCGGGGGGGCCTGAGCAGTTCTTC. This sequence encodes CASSLRRLAGGPEQFF.

This clone turned up a few times. The gene calls are TRBV27 and TRBJ1-2; the D is unclear. The germline V and J ends were trimmed by 0 bases and 8 bases, with 13 bases remaining between them. The CDR3 extends over 14 amino acids. The germline V gene encodes CDR1 MNHEY and CDR2 SMNVEV (reference sequence). As DNA, the CDR3 is TGTGCCAGCAGTTTATCCCTTGGAGTCGGGGGCTACACCTTC. It codes for CASSLSLGVGGYTF.

V and J are TRBV11-2 and TRBJ1-2; tentative D call: TRBD1 (6 bases). V lost 5 bases, J lost 4 bases, and 8 bases lay in between. The germline V gene encodes CDR1 SGHAT and CDR2 FQNNGV. This CDR3 is built from 12 residues. In nucleotides, the CDR3 is TGTGCCAGCAGCCCGGACAGCTATGGCTACACCTTC. It encodes CASSPDSYGYTF. The variable domain in full, with the rest retrieved from reference TRBV11-2 and TRBJ1-2, is EAGVAQSPRYKIIEKRQSVAFWCNPISGHATLYWYQQILGQGPKLLIQFQNNGVVDDSQLPKDRFSAERLKGVDSTLKIQPAKLEDSAVYLCASSPDSYGYTFGSGTRLTVV.

V is TRBV4-1 and J is TRBJ2-6; D uncertain. The ends were cut back, 3 bases at V and 0 bases at J, with 9 bases in the middle. Germline CDR1 reads MGHRA; CDR2 reads YSYEKL. The CDR3 covers 16 residues. The CDR3 sequence is CASSQPGSSGANVLTF. The CDR3 DNA is TGCGCCAGCAGCCAGCCCGGTAGCTCTGGGGCCAACGTCCTGACTTTC.

This chain uses TRBV27 with TRBJ1-2, with 10 positions matching TRBD1. This CDR3 contains 13 residues. Per germline, CDR1 MNHEY and CDR2 SMNVEV (reference sequence). Trimming took 3 bases from V and 6 from J; bases not matched to a gene: 1. The CDR3 DNA reads as TGTGCCAGCAGTTTTGGGACAGGGGATGGCTACACCTTC. The encoded protein is CASSFGTGDGYTF.

J is TRBJ2-1 and V is TRBV5-1; TRBD2 matches at 13 bases. There are 18 residues in the CDR3. Trimming at V came to 6 bases and at J to 2 bases, leaving 11 bases not matched to a gene. Germline V gene sequence: CDR1 SGHRS, CDR2 YFSETQ. The CDR3 sequence is CASKGGTSGVRAYNEQFF. In DNA form, the CDR3 reads TGCGCCAGCAAGGGGGGGACTAGCGGGGTTAGAGCCTACAATGAGCAGTTCTTC.

The chain joins TRBV7-2 to TRBJ2-7; TRBD1 aligns across 8 bases. V lost 3 bases to trimming and J lost 4 bases; unmatched junction nucleotides: 8. The CDR3 loop spans 15 amino acids. Per germline, CDR1 SGHTA and CDR2 FQGNSA. The CDR3 coding sequence is TGTGCCAGCAGCTTCTACCCGGGACAGGAGTACGAGCAGTACTTC. Amino acid sequence: CASSFYPGQEYEQYF.

The chain uses TRBV27 and TRBJ1-2; 12 bases are shared with TRBD1. Germline CDR1 MNHEY, CDR2 SMNVEV (reference sequence). V was pared by 4 bases and J by 6 bases, with 12 bases of the junction left unmatched. The CDR3 covers 17 residues. The CDR3 DNA reads TGTGCCAGCAGTTCCGTTCTCCGGGACAGGGGGCGGAATGGCTACACCTTC. Translating it yields CASSSVLRDRGRNGYTF.

The chain uses TRBV7-2 and TRBJ1-1; D is unclear. Looked up from germline, CDR1 is SGHTA and CDR2 is FQGNSA. This CDR3 contains 14 residues. The V end lost 5 bases, the J end lost 3 bases, and 13 bases lay between the germline ends. The CDR3 sequence: CASSPLMRDTEAFF. The CDR3, as DNA: TGTGCCAGCAGCCCCTTGATGCGGGACACTGAAGCTTTCTTT. The entire variable domain, with the rest obtained from reference TRBV7-2 and TRBJ1-1, is as follows: GAGVSQSPSNKVTEKGKDVELRCDPISGHTALYWYRQSLGQGLEFLIYFQGNSAPDKSGLPSDRFSAERTGGSVSTLTIQRTQQEDSAVYLCASSPLMRDTEAFFGQGTRLTVV.

V usage is TRBV23-1 and J usage is TRBJ2-1; D ambiguous. TRBV23-1 is labeled an ORF, and its function is uncertain. The CDR3 loop spans 14 amino acids. V lost 2 bases to trimming and J lost 5 bases, with 10 bases between them. CDR3 nucleotides: TGCGCCAGCAGTCAAGACTGCCGGAACAATGAGCAGTTCTTC. Its translation is CASSQDCRNNEQFF.